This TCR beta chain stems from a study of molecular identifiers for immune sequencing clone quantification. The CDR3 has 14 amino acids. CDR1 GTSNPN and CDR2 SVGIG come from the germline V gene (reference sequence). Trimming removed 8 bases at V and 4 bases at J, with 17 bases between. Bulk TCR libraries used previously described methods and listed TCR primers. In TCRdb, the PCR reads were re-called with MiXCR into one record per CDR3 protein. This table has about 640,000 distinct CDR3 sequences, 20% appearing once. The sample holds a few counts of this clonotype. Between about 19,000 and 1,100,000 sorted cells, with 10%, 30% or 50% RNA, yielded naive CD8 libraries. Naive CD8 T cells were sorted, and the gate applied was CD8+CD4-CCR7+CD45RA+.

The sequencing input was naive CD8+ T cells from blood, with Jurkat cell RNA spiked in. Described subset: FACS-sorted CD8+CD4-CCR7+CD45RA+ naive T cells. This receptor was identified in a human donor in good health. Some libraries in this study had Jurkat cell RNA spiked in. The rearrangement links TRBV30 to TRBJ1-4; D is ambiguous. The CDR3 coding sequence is TGTGCCGGGCGGGTGTTTCGGATTAATGAAAAACTGTTTTTT. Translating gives CAGRVFRINEKLFF.